This T cell receptor beta chain was sequenced during a study of shared clonotypes between healthy human individuals. This clone turned up a few times. The sample holds other DNA sequences that translate to the same CDR3. Per the germline V gene, CDR1 is MNHEY and CDR2 is SMNVEV (reference sequence). There are 13 residues in the CDR3. V was clipped by 3 bases and J by 1 base, with 6 bases between them. Naive CD8 populations comprised CD45RO-negative cells positively selected for CCR7, excluding terminally differentiated effector memory CD45RA+ cells. Sequencing used immunoSEQ multiplex PCR; TCRdb keeps in-frame clones, though not all of them. The table has about 2.1 million clones, 90% to 95% seen once.

Sequencing was done on a sample of naive CD8+ T cells from PBMCs. This clonotype was obtained from a man aged 18 to 30 in good health. Some clones in this sample may be carry-over from other donors' samples. The V gene is TRBV27, the J gene TRBJ1-1, with D hard to call. In DNA form, the CDR3 reads TGTGCCAGCAGTTTGTGGCAGAACACTGAAGCTTTCTTT. Its translation is CASSLWQNTEAFF.